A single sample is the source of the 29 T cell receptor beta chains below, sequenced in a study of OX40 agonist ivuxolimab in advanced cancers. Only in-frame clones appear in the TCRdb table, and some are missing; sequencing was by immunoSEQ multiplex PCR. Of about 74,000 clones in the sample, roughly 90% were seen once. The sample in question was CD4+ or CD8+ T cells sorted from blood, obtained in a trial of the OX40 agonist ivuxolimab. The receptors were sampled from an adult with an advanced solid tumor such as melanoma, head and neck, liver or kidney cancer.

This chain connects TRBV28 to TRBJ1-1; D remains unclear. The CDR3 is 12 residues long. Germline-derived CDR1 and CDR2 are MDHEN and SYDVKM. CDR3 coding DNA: TGTGCTGCCCGTCGGGCGGGCACTGAAGCTTTCTTT. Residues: CAARRAGTEAFF.

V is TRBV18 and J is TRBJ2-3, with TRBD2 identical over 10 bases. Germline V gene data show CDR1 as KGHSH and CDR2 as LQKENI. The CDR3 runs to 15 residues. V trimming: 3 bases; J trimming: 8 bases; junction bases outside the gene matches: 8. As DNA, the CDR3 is TGTGCCAGCTCACCCCAGCCTAGCGGGAGATCTACGCAGTATTTT. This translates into CASSPQPSGRSTQYF.

The CDR3 sequence is CATSVGTGGTDTQYF. The DNA for the CDR3 is TGTGCCACCAGCGTCGGGACAGGGGGCACAGATACGCAGTATTTT. V usage is TRBV15 and J usage is TRBJ2-3; TRBD1 matches at 10 bases. CDR3 size: 15 residues. Germline CDR1 and CDR2: LNHNV and YYDKDF (reference sequence). The J segment lost 1 base and the V segment lost 5 bases, leaving 3 bases of the junction unmatched. The variable domain in full, with the rest retrieved from reference TRBV15 and TRBJ2-3, is DAMVIQNPRYQVTQFGKPVTLSCSQTLNHNVMYWYQQKSSQAPKLLFHYYDKDFNNEADTPDNFQSRRPNTSFCFLDIRSPGLGDTAMYLCATSVGTGGTDTQYFGPGTRLTVL.

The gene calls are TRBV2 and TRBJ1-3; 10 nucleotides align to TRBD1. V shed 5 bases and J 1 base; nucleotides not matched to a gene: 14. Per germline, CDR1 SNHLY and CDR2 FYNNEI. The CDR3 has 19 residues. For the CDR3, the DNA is TGTGCCAGCAGTTGGTCGGGACAGGGGTCCTTTGGTTCTGGAAACACCATATATTTT. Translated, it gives CASSWSGQGSFGSGNTIYF.

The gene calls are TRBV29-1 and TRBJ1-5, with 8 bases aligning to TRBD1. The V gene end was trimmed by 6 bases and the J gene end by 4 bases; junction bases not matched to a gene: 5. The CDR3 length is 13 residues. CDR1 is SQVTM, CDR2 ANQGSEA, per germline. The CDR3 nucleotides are TGCAGCGTCCTACAGGGGGTGAATCAGCCCCAGCATTTT. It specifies CSVLQGVNQPQHF.

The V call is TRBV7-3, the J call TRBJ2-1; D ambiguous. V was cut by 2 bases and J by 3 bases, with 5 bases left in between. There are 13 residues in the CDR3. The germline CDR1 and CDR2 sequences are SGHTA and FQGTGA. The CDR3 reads CASSLGRYNEQFF. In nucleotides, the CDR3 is TGTGCCAGCAGCTTAGGTCGCTACAATGAGCAGTTCTTC.

The CDR3 here is CASSVAGGPYEQYF. The CDR3 DNA follows: TGTGCCAGCAGCGTAGCGGGAGGACCTTACGAGCAGTACTTC. The J gene is TRBJ2-7, the V gene TRBV5-5; TRBD2 aligns across 10 bases. J lost 4 bases, V lost 4 bases, and 5 bases had no gene match. CDR3 length: 14 residues. CDR1 and CDR2 (germline): SGHKS, YYEKEE (reference sequence).

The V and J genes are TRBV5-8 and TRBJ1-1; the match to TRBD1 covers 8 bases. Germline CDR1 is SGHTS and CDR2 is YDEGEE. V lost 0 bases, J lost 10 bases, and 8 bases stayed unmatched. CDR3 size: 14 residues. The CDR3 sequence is CASSLAGQGAAAFF. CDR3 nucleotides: TGTGCCAGCAGCTTGGCCGGGCAGGGGGCAGCAGCTTTCTTT.

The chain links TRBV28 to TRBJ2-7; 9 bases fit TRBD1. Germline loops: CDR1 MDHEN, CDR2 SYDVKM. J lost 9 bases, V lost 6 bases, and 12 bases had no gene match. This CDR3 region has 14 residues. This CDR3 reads CASRPPGQGIAQYF. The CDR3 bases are TGTGCCAGCAGGCCTCCGGGACAGGGTATTGCGCAGTACTTC. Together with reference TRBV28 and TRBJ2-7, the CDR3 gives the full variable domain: DVKVTQSSRYLVKRTGEKVFLECVQDMDHENMFWYRQDPGLGLRLIYFSYDVKMKEKGDIPEGYSVSREKKERFSLILESASTNQTSMYLCASRPPGQGIAQYFGPGTRLTVT.

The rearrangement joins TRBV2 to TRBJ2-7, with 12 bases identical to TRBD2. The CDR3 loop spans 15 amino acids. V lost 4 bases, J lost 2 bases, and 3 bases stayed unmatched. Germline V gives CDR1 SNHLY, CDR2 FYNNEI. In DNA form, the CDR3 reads TGTGCCAGCAGTGGGACTAGCGGGAACCCCTACGAGCAGTACTTC. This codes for CASSGTSGNPYEQYF.

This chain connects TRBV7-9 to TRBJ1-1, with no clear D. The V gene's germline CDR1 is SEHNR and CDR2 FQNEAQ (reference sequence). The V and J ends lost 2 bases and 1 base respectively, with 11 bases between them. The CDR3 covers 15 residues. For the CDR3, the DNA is TGTGCCAGCAGCTTAATCGGTAGTGGGAACACTGAAGCTTTCTTT. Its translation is CASSLIGSGNTEAFF.

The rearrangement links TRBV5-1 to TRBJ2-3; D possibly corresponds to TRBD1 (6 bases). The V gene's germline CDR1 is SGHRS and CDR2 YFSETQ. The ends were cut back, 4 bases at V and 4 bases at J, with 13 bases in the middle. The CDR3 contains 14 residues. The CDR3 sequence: CASSNTGFADTQYF. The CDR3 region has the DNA TGCGCCAGCAGCAACACAGGGTTCGCAGATACGCAGTATTTT.

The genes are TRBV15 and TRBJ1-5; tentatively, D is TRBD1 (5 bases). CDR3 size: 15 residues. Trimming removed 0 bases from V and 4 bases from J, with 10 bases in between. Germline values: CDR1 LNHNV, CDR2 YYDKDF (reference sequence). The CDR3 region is CATSRDSGTNQPQHF. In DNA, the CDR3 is TGTGCCACCAGCAGAGATTCAGGGACGAATCAGCCCCAGCATTTT.

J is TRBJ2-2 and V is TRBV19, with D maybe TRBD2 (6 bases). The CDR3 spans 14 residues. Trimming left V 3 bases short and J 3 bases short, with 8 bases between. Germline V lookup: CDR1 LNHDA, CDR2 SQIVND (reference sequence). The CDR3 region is CASSMGLHTGELFF. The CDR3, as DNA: TGTGCCAGTAGTATGGGACTCCACACCGGGGAGCTGTTTTTT.

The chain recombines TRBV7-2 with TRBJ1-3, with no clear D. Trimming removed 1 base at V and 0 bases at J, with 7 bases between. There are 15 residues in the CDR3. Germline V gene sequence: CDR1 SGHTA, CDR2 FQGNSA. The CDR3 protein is CASSLGPSSGNTIYF. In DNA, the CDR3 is TGTGCCAGCAGCTTAGGCCCCAGCTCTGGAAACACCATATATTTT.

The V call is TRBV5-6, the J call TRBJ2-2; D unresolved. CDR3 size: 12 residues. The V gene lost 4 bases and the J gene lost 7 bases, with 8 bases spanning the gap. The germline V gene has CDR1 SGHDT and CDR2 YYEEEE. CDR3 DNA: TGTGCCAGCAGCCTGGCTGGCGGGGAGCTGTTTTTT. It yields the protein CASSLAGGELFF.

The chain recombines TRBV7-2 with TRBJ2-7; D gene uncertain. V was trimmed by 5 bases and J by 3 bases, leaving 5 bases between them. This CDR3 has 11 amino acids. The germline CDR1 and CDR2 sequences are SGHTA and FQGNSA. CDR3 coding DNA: TGTGCCAGCAGCCGAAACTACGAGCAGTACTTC. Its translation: CASSRNYEQYF.

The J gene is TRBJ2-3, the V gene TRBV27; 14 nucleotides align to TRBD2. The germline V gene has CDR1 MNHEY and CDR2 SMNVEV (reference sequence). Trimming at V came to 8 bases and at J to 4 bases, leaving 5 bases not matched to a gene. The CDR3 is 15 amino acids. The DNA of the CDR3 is TGTGCCAGCTCCGGGACTAGCGGGAGCGCAGATACGCAGTATTTT. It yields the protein CASSGTSGSADTQYF.

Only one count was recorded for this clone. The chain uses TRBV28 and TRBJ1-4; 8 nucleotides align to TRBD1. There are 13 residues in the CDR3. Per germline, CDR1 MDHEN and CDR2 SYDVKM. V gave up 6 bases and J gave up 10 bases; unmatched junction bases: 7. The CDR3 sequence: CASSQDRVGKLFF. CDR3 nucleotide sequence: TGTGCCAGCAGCCAGGACAGGGTGGGAAAACTGTTTTTT.

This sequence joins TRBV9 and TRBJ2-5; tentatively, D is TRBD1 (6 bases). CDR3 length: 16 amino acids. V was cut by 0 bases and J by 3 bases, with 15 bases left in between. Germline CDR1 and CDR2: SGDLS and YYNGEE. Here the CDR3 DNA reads TGTGCCAGCAGCGTAGATCAGGGGAGAAGGGAAGAGACCCAGTACTTC. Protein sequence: CASSVDQGRREETQYF.

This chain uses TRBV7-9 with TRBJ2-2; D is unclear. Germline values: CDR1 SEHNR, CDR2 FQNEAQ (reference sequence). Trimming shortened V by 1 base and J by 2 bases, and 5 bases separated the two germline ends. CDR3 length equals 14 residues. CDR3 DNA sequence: TGTGCCAGCAGCTTAGGGGTAAACACCGGGGAGCTGTTTTTT. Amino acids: CASSLGVNTGELFF.

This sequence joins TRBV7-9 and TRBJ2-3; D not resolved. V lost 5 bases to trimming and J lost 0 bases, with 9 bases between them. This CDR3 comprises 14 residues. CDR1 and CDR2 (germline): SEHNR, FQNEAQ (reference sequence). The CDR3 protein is CASSLTSSTDTQYF. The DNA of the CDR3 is TGTGCCAGCAGCCTGACCTCTAGCACAGATACGCAGTATTTT.

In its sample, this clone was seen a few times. CDR3 region: CASSLFSGGAFLAFF. CDR3 nucleotides: TGTGCCAGCAGTTTATTTTCTGGGGGCGCTTTTCTGGCTTTCTTT. The V gene is TRBV28, the J gene TRBJ1-1; TRBD1 might be the D (6 bases). V gave up 1 base and J gave up 11 bases, with 20 bases separating them. The CDR3 is 15 residues long. Looked up from germline, CDR1 is MDHEN and CDR2 is SYDVKM.

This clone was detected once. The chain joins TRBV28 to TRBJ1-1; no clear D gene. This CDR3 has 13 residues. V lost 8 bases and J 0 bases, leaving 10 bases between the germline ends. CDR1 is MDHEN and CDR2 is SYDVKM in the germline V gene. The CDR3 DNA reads TGTGCCAGCGTAGGGCCGGTGAACACTGAAGCTTTCTTT. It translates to CASVGPVNTEAFF.

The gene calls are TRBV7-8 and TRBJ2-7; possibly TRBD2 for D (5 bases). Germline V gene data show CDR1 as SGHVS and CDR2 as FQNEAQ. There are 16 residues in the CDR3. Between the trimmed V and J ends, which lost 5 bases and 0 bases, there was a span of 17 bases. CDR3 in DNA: TGTGCCAGCAGCCCGAGGGCGCGGGTCGGCTCCTACGAGCAGTACTTC. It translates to CASSPRARVGSYEQYF. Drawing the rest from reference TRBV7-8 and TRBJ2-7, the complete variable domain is GAGVSQSPRYKVAKRGQDVALRCDPISGHVSLFWYQQALGQGPEFLTYFQNEAQLDKSGLPSDRFFAERPEGSVSTLKIQRTQQEDSAVYLCASSPRARVGSYEQYFGPGTRLTVT.

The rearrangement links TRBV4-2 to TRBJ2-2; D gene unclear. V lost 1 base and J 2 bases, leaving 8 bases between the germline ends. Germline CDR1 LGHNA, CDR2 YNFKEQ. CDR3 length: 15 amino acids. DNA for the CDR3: TGTGCCAGCAGCCAAGTGGCCATAAACACCGGGGAGCTGTTTTTT. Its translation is CASSQVAINTGELFF.

The CDR3 here is CASSLGGLYEQYF. The CDR3 region has the DNA TGTGCCAGCAGTTTGGGCGGACTCTACGAGCAGTACTTC. V usage is TRBV28 and J usage is TRBJ2-7, with D perhaps TRBD2 (5 bases). The CDR3 length is 13 residues. The germline CDR1 and CDR2 sequences are MDHEN and SYDVKM. V was cut by 3 bases and J by 3 bases, with 9 bases left in between.

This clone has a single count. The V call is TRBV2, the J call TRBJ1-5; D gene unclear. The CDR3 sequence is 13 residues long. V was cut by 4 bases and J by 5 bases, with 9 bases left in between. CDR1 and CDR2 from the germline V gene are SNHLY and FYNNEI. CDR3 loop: CASSASRDQPQHF. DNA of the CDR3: TGTGCCAGCAGTGCCTCTCGGGATCAGCCCCAGCATTTT.

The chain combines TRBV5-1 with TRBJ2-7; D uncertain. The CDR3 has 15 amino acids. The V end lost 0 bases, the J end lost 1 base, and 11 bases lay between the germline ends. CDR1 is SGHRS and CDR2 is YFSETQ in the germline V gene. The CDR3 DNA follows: TGCGCCAGCAGCTTGGAGCAGGCCGGGTCCTACGAGCAGTACTTC. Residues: CASSLEQAGSYEQYF.